This T cell receptor beta chain was found in a study of blood T cell repertoires in COVID-19. Assay: immunoSEQ multiplex PCR; the TCRdb copy retains only in-frame clones and omits some. Here the sample spans 150,000 to 200,000 clones, more than 70% being singletons. V lost 0 bases to trimming and J lost 4 bases, with 17 bases between them. The V gene's germline CDR1 is SGHTS and CDR2 YDEGEE. The CDR3 is made up of 17 amino acids. This clone was observed once. The sequence was collected from a man between 35 and 55 years old with active or convalescent COVID-19. The sequenced sample was peripheral blood. This sequence joins TRBV5-8 and TRBJ2-1; perhaps TRBD1 as D (6 bases). The CDR3 DNA reads TGTGCCAGCAGCTTGGTACAGGGACGTATTTCATACAATGAGCAGTTCTTC. Encoded protein: CASSLVQGRISYNEQFF.